The 30 T cell receptor beta chains below come from one sample, sequenced in a study of blood T cell repertoires in COVID-19. Generated by immunoSEQ multiplex PCR, the TCRdb table keeps only in-frame clones and is missing some. The data hold 70,000 to 85,000 clones, with more than 70% observed a single time. The source material was peripheral blood. The origin of the receptors is a man older than 75 with active or convalescent COVID-19.

V gene TRBV5-1 combines with J gene TRBJ1-1; TRBD1 agrees at 9 bases. The CDR3 runs to 15 residues. Germline V lookup: CDR1 SGHRS, CDR2 YFSETQ. Unmatched junction bases numbered 6, after V lost 4 bases and J lost 2 bases. For the CDR3, the DNA is TGCGCCAGCAGCAGCTTGGGACAGGGTAACACTGAAGCTTTCTTT. Its protein is CASSSLGQGNTEAFF.

V is TRBV27 and J is TRBJ1-5; D not certain. V was cut by 3 bases and J by 0 bases, with 6 bases left in between. The length of the CDR3 is 14 residues. CDR1 and CDR2 (germline): MNHEY, SMNVEV (reference sequence). DNA of the CDR3: TGTGCCAGCAGTTTTTCAGGTAGCAATCAGCCCCAGCATTTT. Its protein product is CASSFSGSNQPQHF.

This clone was observed once. The J gene is TRBJ1-1, the V gene TRBV11-2, with no clear D. The CDR3 extends over 13 amino acids. The germline gives CDR1 SGHAT, CDR2 FQNNGV. V lost 6 bases and J 3 bases, leaving 11 bases between the germline ends. The CDR3 sequence is CASRPTGYTEAFF. CDR3 DNA: TGTGCCAGCAGGCCAACCGGGTACACTGAAGCTTTCTTT.

In its sample, this clone was seen a few times. The chain links TRBV7-2 to TRBJ2-2; 10 nucleotides line up with TRBD1. The CDR3 covers 16 residues. Trimming at V came to 5 bases and at J to 7 bases, leaving 10 bases not matched to a gene. Per the germline V gene, CDR1 is SGHTA and CDR2 is FQGNSA. CDR3 in DNA: TGTGCCAGCAGCCAGACAGGGGGCAAGATGGGCGGGGAGCTGTTTTTT. It specifies CASSQTGGKMGGELFF.

Only one count was recorded for this clone. The rearrangement uses TRBV5-4 and TRBJ2-1; 7 bases map to TRBD2. Germline CDR1 and CDR2: SGHNT and YYREEE (reference sequence). V gave up 4 bases and J gave up 0 bases; unmatched junction bases: 19. The CDR3 covers 20 residues. As DNA, the CDR3 is TGTGCCAGCAGCCCCGTTACGTGGGGAGCGGGGTCAGGCTCCTACAATGAGCAGTTCTTC. Residues: CASSPVTWGAGSGSYNEQFF.

V gene TRBV30 combines with J gene TRBJ1-3; TRBD1 is a possible D gene (6 bases). This CDR3 spans 15 amino acids. V lost 4 bases and J lost 2, with 15 bases in between. Germline V gene sequence: CDR1 GTSNPN, CDR2 SVGIG (reference sequence). This CDR3 reads CAWKSRGGPGNTIYF. Here the CDR3 DNA reads TGTGCCTGGAAATCCCGGGGGGGGCCTGGAAACACCATATATTTT.

The chain recombines TRBV12-3 or TRBV12-4 with TRBJ1-1, with 9 bases aligning to TRBD1. The CDR3 sequence is 12 residues long. V was clipped by 10 bases and J by 5 bases; unmatched bases: 5. The CDR3 sequence: CATRDRVTEAFF. CDR3 DNA sequence: TGTGCCACCCGGGACAGGGTTACTGAAGCTTTCTTT.

This chain connects TRBV28 to TRBJ1-5, with D uncertain. Germline assignment: CDR1 MDHEN and CDR2 SYDVKM. This CDR3 has 14 amino acids. V was pared by 3 bases and J by 6 bases, with 12 bases between. The CDR3 DNA reads TGTGCCAGCAGTTTGGAGCAGCATTCTCAGCCCCAGCATTTT. It translates to CASSLEQHSQPQHF.

This rearrangement joins TRBV4-1 to TRBJ2-5; 7 nucleotides match TRBD1. The CDR3 is 15 amino acids. After removal of 0 bases from V and 3 bases from J, the junction contained 4 bases not matched to a gene. The germline CDR1 and CDR2 sequences are MGHRA and YSYEKL. CDR3 coding DNA: TGCGCCAGCAGCCAAGATGACGGGACAGAAGAGACCCAGTACTTC. Residues: CASSQDDGTEETQYF.

This chain uses TRBV5-1 with TRBJ2-1; D is ambiguous. Trimming took 1 base from V and 1 from J, leaving 6 bases between them. The CDR3 consists of 14 residues. Per germline, CDR1 SGHRS and CDR2 YFSETQ. The DNA of the CDR3 is TGCGCCAGCAGCTTGCTCAGTTCCTACAATGAGCAGTTCTTC. Translated, it gives CASSLLSSYNEQFF.

The chain joins TRBV9 to TRBJ1-4, with a tentative D call TRBD1 (6 bases). Germline CDR1 and CDR2: SGDLS and YYNGEE. The length of the CDR3 is 17 residues. Trimming took 0 bases from V and 0 from J, leaving 12 bases between them. The CDR3 region is CASSVGQESATNEKLFF. CDR3 DNA: TGTGCCAGCAGCGTAGGACAGGAGTCTGCAACTAATGAAAAACTGTTTTTT.

This clone was detected once. This chain links TRBV5-1 with TRBJ1-3; D not resolved. Trimming cost V 0 bases and J 2 bases, with 9 bases left between them. The CDR3 contains 15 residues. Germline CDR1 and CDR2: SGHRS and YFSETQ. The CDR3 here is CASSLGLNTGNTIYF. Here the CDR3 DNA reads TGCGCCAGCAGCTTGGGACTAAATACTGGAAACACCATATATTTT. Filled out from reference TRBV5-1 and TRBJ1-3, the complete variable domain reads KAGVTQTPRYLIKTRGQQVTLSCSPISGHRSVSWYQQTPGQGLQFLFEYFSETQRNKGNFPGRFSGRQFSNSRSEMNVSTLELGDSALYLCASSLGLNTGNTIYFGEGSWLTVV.

The chain uses TRBV3-1 (or the pseudogene TRBV3-2) and TRBJ2-3, with no clear D. This CDR3 has 13 residues. Germline loops: CDR1 LGHDT, CDR2 YNNKEL (reference sequence). V dropped 0 bases and J dropped 8 bases, with 9 bases sitting between them. The CDR3 loop is CASSQDWLATQYF. The CDR3 DNA follows: TGTGCCAGCAGCCAAGATTGGTTGGCTACGCAGTATTTT.

The genes are TRBV4-1 and TRBJ2-2; 10 bases agree with TRBD2. The junction had 8 bases not matched to a gene; V was cut back by 3 bases and J by 7 bases. Germline V lookup: CDR1 MGHRA, CDR2 YSYEKL. CDR3 length: 16 amino acids. The CDR3 DNA is TGCGCCAGCAGCCATACTAGCGGGGCTCGTGGCGGGGAGCTGTTTTTT. Residues: CASSHTSGARGGELFF.

The chain employs TRBV18 and TRBJ2-3; D gene ambiguous. The CDR3 sequence is 12 residues long. V was shortened by 3 bases and J by 7 bases, with 8 bases between the two germline ends. Germline CDR1 KGHSH, CDR2 LQKENI. CDR3 in amino acids: CASSPIGHTQYF. DNA for the CDR3: TGTGCCAGCTCACCTATTGGCCATACGCAGTATTTT.

The chain uses TRBV5-1 and TRBJ1-3; D unclear. The V gene lost 1 base and the J gene lost 1 base, with 3 bases spanning the gap. Germline CDR1 and CDR2: SGHRS and YFSETQ. The CDR3 has 13 amino acids. The DNA of the CDR3 is TGCGCCAGCAGCTTGTCTTCTGGAAACACCATATATTTT. This encodes CASSLSSGNTIYF.

The CDR3 is CASSPREMGSEQYF. The CDR3 region has the DNA TGTGCCAGCTCACCTCGGGAGATGGGCTCCGAGCAGTACTTC. V and J are TRBV18 and TRBJ2-7; tentative D call: TRBD2 (6 bases). The CDR3 length is 14 residues. The V end lost 3 bases, the J end lost 6 bases, and 15 bases lay between the germline ends. Germline assignment: CDR1 KGHSH and CDR2 LQKENI.

The gene calls are TRBV21-1 and TRBJ2-5; the table's D call TRBD2 went unverified against the DNA. TRBV21-1 is a recognized pseudogene. There are 14 residues in the CDR3. The CDR3 DNA reads as TGTGCCAGCAGCCTTGGGAGGACGGGGGAGACCCAGTACTTC. Amino acid sequence: CASSLGRTGETQYF.

The chain employs TRBV7-6 and TRBJ2-1, with TRBD2 matching 11 bases. Germline V gives CDR1 SGHVS, CDR2 FNYEAQ. With V trimmed by 5 bases and J by 12 bases, 12 bases remained unmatched. The CDR3 runs 15 residues. CDR3 protein: CASSPTTSGKRVQFF. Written as DNA, the CDR3 is TGTGCCAGCAGCCCCACGACTAGCGGGAAGCGGGTGCAGTTCTTC.

This clone came up once. This chain joins TRBV28 and TRBJ2-6; D possibly corresponds to TRBD1 (6 bases). Germline values: CDR1 MDHEN, CDR2 SYDVKM. The CDR3 runs 16 residues. V was trimmed by 4 bases and J by 0 bases, leaving 10 bases between them. For the CDR3, the DNA is TGTGCCAGCAGTTGGGACACTAGCTCTGGGGCCAACGTCCTGACTTTC. Translating it yields CASSWDTSSGANVLTF.

This chain links TRBV14 with TRBJ2-7, with D perhaps TRBD1 (5 bases). This CDR3 is built from 15 residues. Germline CDR1 reads SGHDN; CDR2 reads FVKESK. The V gene lost 3 bases and the J gene lost 0 bases, with 12 bases spanning the gap. CDR3 loop: CASSHWQGPSYEQYF. CDR3 DNA sequence: TGTGCCAGCAGCCACTGGCAGGGCCCCTCCTACGAGCAGTACTTC. The full variable domain, rest sourced from reference TRBV14 and TRBJ2-7, is EAGVTQFPSHSVIEKGQTVTLRCDPISGHDNLYWYRRVMGKEIKFLLHFVKESKQDESGMPNNRFLAERTGGTYSTLKVQPAELEDSGVYFCASSHWQGPSYEQYFGPGTRLTVT.

The genes are TRBV6-6 and TRBJ1-2; tentatively, D is TRBD1 (6 bases). The CDR3 covers 16 residues. Germline values: CDR1 MNHNY, CDR2 SVGAGI (reference sequence). V was clipped by 0 bases and J by 2 bases, with 13 bases between them. DNA of the CDR3: TGTGCCAGCAGTTACTCGACAGGAGAATGGAACTATGGCTACACCTTC. It yields the protein CASSYSTGEWNYGYTF.

The rearrangement links TRBV30 to TRBJ2-3; 8 bases line up with TRBD1. This CDR3 region has 16 residues. V lost 1 base and J lost 10; bases outside the gene matches: 16. Germline assignment: CDR1 GTSNPN and CDR2 SVGIG (reference sequence). CDR3 protein: CAWSAPTGVPSLPQYF. CDR3 nucleotides: TGTGCCTGGAGTGCTCCGACAGGGGTACCCTCCCTCCCGCAGTATTTT.

This clone has only one observation. The chain links TRBV6-2 or TRBV6-3 to TRBJ1-1, with D perhaps TRBD1 (5 bases). This CDR3 region has 15 residues. Germline V gene lookup returns CDR1 MNHEY and CDR2 SVGEGT. Trimming stripped 5 bases from V and 4 bases from J, with 17 bases between. DNA for the CDR3: TGTGCCAGCAGTGAGGGGACTCGAGGGGTCACTGAAGCTTTCTTT. The encoded protein is CASSEGTRGVTEAFF.

This clone was seen more than once but under ten times. The rearrangement links TRBV2 to TRBJ2-1, with TRBD1 as a possible D gene (6 bases). V was trimmed by 0 bases and J by 8 bases, leaving 17 bases between them. CDR3 length: 16 amino acids. Germline CDR1 and CDR2: SNHLY and FYNNEI. In nucleotides, the CDR3 is TGTGCCAGCAGTGAAGCGATGGCAGGGGCCGGGGATGAGCAGTTCTTC. It specifies CASSEAMAGAGDEQFF.

This clone was seen only a few times. CDR3 bases: TGTGCCAGCAGCTTGGGTCCCGCGGGGGGCAATCAGCCCCAGCATTTT. Translated, it gives CASSLGPAGGNQPQHF. The chain carries TRBV7-8 and TRBJ1-5; the D gene is possibly TRBD1 (5 bases). Trimming shortened V by 3 bases and J by 2 bases, and 14 bases separated the two germline ends. In germline, CDR1 is SGHVS, CDR2 FQNEAQ. CDR3 length: 16 amino acids. Full variable domain (missing parts from reference TRBV7-8 and TRBJ1-5): GAGVSQSPRYKVAKRGQDVALRCDPISGHVSLFWYQQALGQGPEFLTYFQNEAQLDKSGLPSDRFFAERPEGSVSTLKIQRTQQEDSAVYLCASSLGPAGGNQPQHFGDGTRLSIL.

The V call is TRBV11-2, the J call TRBJ1-5; D gene ambiguous. The CDR3 is 15 amino acids. The germline V gene has CDR1 SGHAT and CDR2 FQNNGV. V was trimmed by 8 bases and J by 0 bases, leaving 14 bases between them. The CDR3 sequence: CASSRNGNSNQPQHF. The CDR3 DNA is TGTGCCAGCTCCCGGAACGGGAATAGCAATCAGCCCCAGCATTTT. The entire variable domain, with the rest obtained from reference TRBV11-2 and TRBJ1-5, is as follows: EAGVAQSPRYKIIEKRQSVAFWCNPISGHATLYWYQQILGQGPKLLIQFQNNGVVDDSQLPKDRFSAERLKGVDSTLKIQPAKLEDSAVYLCASSRNGNSNQPQHFGDGTRLSIL.

The rearrangement links TRBV7-2 to TRBJ1-2, with 11 bases aligning to TRBD1. CDR1 is SGHTA, CDR2 FQGNSA, per germline. This CDR3 has 15 amino acids. V gave up 1 base and J gave up 4 bases; unmatched junction bases: 2. The DNA for the CDR3 is TGTGCCAGCAGCTTAGGGACAGGGGGCCTCTATGGCTACACCTTC. Amino acid sequence: CASSLGTGGLYGYTF. Looking up the rest from reference TRBV7-2 and TRBJ1-2 gives the full variable domain: GAGVSQSPSNKVTEKGKDVELRCDPISGHTALYWYRQSLGQGLEFLIYFQGNSAPDKSGLPSDRFSAERTGGSVSTLTIQRTQQEDSAVYLCASSLGTGGLYGYTFGSGTRLTVV.

A few counts support this clone. This chain uses TRBV11-2 with TRBJ2-7, with D perhaps TRBD2 (5 bases). This CDR3 is built from 14 residues. Trimming removed 6 bases at V and 2 bases at J, with 14 bases between. Looked up from germline, CDR1 is SGHAT and CDR2 is FQNNGV. This CDR3 reads CASRPRREAYEQYF. DNA of the CDR3: TGTGCCAGCAGACCCCGACGGGAAGCCTACGAGCAGTACTTC. Full variable domain (missing parts from reference TRBV11-2 and TRBJ2-7): EAGVAQSPRYKIIEKRQSVAFWCNPISGHATLYWYQQILGQGPKLLIQFQNNGVVDDSQLPKDRFSAERLKGVDSTLKIQPAKLEDSAVYLCASRPRREAYEQYFGPGTRLTVT.

The gene calls are TRBV19 and TRBJ1-4, with a tentative D call TRBD1 (5 bases). The CDR3 is made up of 14 amino acids. Germline values: CDR1 LNHDA, CDR2 SQIVND (reference sequence). V was shortened by 3 bases and J by 3 bases, with 8 bases between the two germline ends. The CDR3 is CASSITGANEKLFF. The CDR3 nucleotides are TGTGCCAGTAGTATCACAGGAGCTAATGAAAAACTGTTTTTT.